These 9 T cell receptor beta chains share one sample of origin, sequenced in a study of shared clonotypes between healthy human individuals. Only in-frame clones appear in the TCRdb table, and some are missing; sequencing was by immunoSEQ multiplex PCR. The sample carries approximately 250,000 clones, approximately 70% recorded once. Sequenced input: memory CD4+ T cells sorted from blood. Regarding subset: CD45RA-negative fraction. The receptors here all came from a man between 25 and 39 years old in good health.

The V call is TRBV14, the J call TRBJ2-5; a possible D gene is TRBD1 (6 bases). Germline CDR1 is SGHDN and CDR2 is FVKESK. The CDR3 has 15 amino acids. Trimming pared 2 bases from V and 2 bases from J, leaving 12 bases between. The CDR3 region has the DNA TGTGCCAGCAGCCAAACAGGGAAAACACAAGAGACCCAGTACTTC. It translates to CASSQTGKTQETQYF.

In this sample, this clone turned up a few times. This chain uses TRBV6-1 with TRBJ2-4; D might be TRBD1 or TRBD2, each matching 5 bases. The germline V gene encodes CDR1 MNHNS and CDR2 SASEGT. This CDR3 comprises 16 residues. V lost 4 bases to trimming and J lost 0 bases, with 13 bases between them. CDR3 amino acids: CASSGGSGLAKNIQYF. The CDR3 DNA reads as TGTGCCAGCAGTGGGGGGTCAGGACTAGCCAAAAACATTCAGTACTTC.

The DNA for the CDR3 is TGTGCCAGCTCCCCGGGGGGGGCTAGCGGGAGAAACAACAATGAGCAGTTCTTC. This sequence encodes CASSPGGASGRNNNEQFF. The V gene is TRBV18, the J gene TRBJ2-1; 10 positions match TRBD2. The trim removed 6 bases at V and 5 bases at J, leaving 16 bases unmatched. From germline, CDR1 is KGHSH and CDR2 LQKENI. This CDR3 has 18 residues.

This chain connects TRBV27 to TRBJ2-2; TRBD2 matches 7 bases. CDR1 and CDR2 from the germline V gene are MNHEY and SMNVEV (reference sequence). This CDR3 has 15 amino acids. V was clipped by 6 bases and J by 12 bases; unmatched bases: 16. Written as DNA, the CDR3 is TGTGCCAGCAGGCCCCTCCCGACTAGCTCGACGAAGCTGTTTTTT. Translating gives CASRPLPTSSTKLFF.

The rearrangement uses TRBV9 and TRBJ2-3, with D possibly matching TRBD1 (6 bases). CDR1 and CDR2 from the germline V gene are SGDLS and YYNGEE. This CDR3 region has 14 residues. V gave up 2 bases and J gave up 6 bases, with 13 bases separating them. CDR3 sequence (DNA): TGTGCCAGCAGCGTCGGGACAAACGGGGATACGCAGTATTTT. It is translated as CASSVGTNGDTQYF.

This clone was counted at least ten times. The same CDR3 arises from other DNA sequences in this sample as well. The chain recombines TRBV14 with TRBJ2-7, with TRBD2 matching 11 bases. The CDR3 is 15 residues long. Trimming at V came to 1 base and at J to 6 bases, leaving 5 bases not matched to a gene. CDR1 is SGHDN, CDR2 FVKESK, per germline. The CDR3 region has the DNA TGTGCCAGCAGCCAAGCCCAGACTAGCGGGACCGAGCAGTACTTC. Its protein product is CASSQAQTSGTEQYF. Complete variable domain (other parts from reference TRBV14 and TRBJ2-7): EAGVTQFPSHSVIEKGQTVTLRCDPISGHDNLYWYRRVMGKEIKFLLHFVKESKQDESGMPNNRFLAERTGGTYSTLKVQPAELEDSGVYFCASSQAQTSGTEQYFGPGTRLTVT.

In regard to this clone: With a much larger clone just one base away, this may be a read error. The V call is TRBV7-2, the J call TRBJ2-7, with D possibly TRBD1 on 6 matching bases. Trimming stripped 4 bases from V and 0 bases from J, with 10 bases between. CDR3 length: 14 amino acids. From germline, CDR1 is SGHTA and CDR2 FQGNSA. CDR3 bases: TGTGCCAGCAGCTCAAACAGGGCCTCCTACGAGCAGTACTTC. The encoded protein is CASSSNRASYEQYF.

This clone has just one count. The chain links TRBV7-3 to TRBJ2-1, with 7 bases matching TRBD1. Germline V gene sequence: CDR1 SGHTA, CDR2 FQGTGA. The V gene end was trimmed by 4 bases and the J gene end by 0 bases; junction bases not matched to a gene: 9. The CDR3 length is 17 residues. CDR3 region: CASSSGQVTSSYNEQFF. The DNA of the CDR3 is TGTGCCAGCAGCTCCGGACAGGTTACTAGCTCCTACAATGAGCAGTTCTTC.

The rearrangement joins TRBV28 to TRBJ2-5, with 9 bases fitting TRBD1. The CDR3 loop spans 16 amino acids. CDR1 is MDHEN and CDR2 is SYDVKM in the germline V gene. The trim removed 6 bases at V and 5 bases at J, leaving 13 bases unmatched. The DNA for the CDR3 is TGTGCCAGCAGAACTGTGACAGGGGGTTTGGTTGAGACCCAGTACTTC. Amino acids: CASRTVTGGLVETQYF.